Below are 16 T cell receptor beta chains sequenced from a single sample in a study of post-analysis software for immune sequencing data. These TCRs' antigens remain unknown. Study-wide results and caveats: Five TRBV segments, TRBV5-6, TRBV5-1 and TRBV20-1 among them, were found more frequent in patients than controls.

TCR beta cDNA libraries included unique molecular identifiers. From the PCR reads, TCRdb called clonotypes with MiXCR, one entry per CDR3 protein. Of about 540,000 distinct CDR3 sequences listed, 34% are singletons. Sequencing input: blood. The receptors originated from a girl aged 2-17 years with multiple sclerosis.

This clonotype came up a few times. The chain employs TRBV5-1 and TRBJ2-1, with 8 positions matching TRBD2. V lost 5 bases, J lost 5 bases, and 9 bases stayed unmatched. Germline V gives CDR1 SGHRS, CDR2 YFSETQ. This CDR3 has 15 residues. The CDR3 coding sequence is TGCGCCAGCAGGGGGGCGATAGCGGGGAACAATGAGCAGTTCTTC. As protein: CASRGAIAGNNEQFF.

This clonotype was recorded at least ten times. The J gene is TRBJ1-1, the V gene TRBV7-2; D remains ambiguous. Trimming pared 3 bases from V and 1 base from J, leaving 9 bases between. Looked up from germline, CDR1 is SGHTA and CDR2 is FQGNSA. The CDR3 is made up of 14 amino acids. DNA of the CDR3: TGTGCCAGCAGCTTCCTACACGGGAACACTGAAGCTTTCTTT. Residues: CASSFLHGNTEAFF.

With respect to this clonotype: Since a much larger clone is just one base distant, this may be a read error. The CDR3 region has the DNA TGTGCCAGCAGCCACAACTACGAGCAGTACTTC. Encoded protein: CASSHNYEQYF. The chain has TRBV3-1 and TRBJ2-7, with D hard to call. Trimming removed 3 bases at V and 3 bases at J, with 3 bases between. CDR3 length: 11 amino acids. Germline CDR1 is LGHDT and CDR2 is YNNKEL (reference sequence).

This clonotype was seen a few times. The chain is built from TRBV5-5 and TRBJ2-7, with D tentatively TRBD2 (6 bases). Germline V CDR1 and CDR2: SGHKS, YYEKEE (reference sequence). With 4 bases removed from V and 4 bases from J, the gap between germline ends came to 15 bases. There are 14 residues in the CDR3. In DNA, the CDR3 is TGTGCCAGCAGCCGAGGCGGCGGGGAGTACGAGCAGTACTTC. As protein: CASSRGGGEYEQYF.

The chain couples TRBV9 to TRBJ2-1; D is uncertain. Per the germline V gene, CDR1 is SGDLS and CDR2 is YYNGEE. The CDR3 length is 13 residues. The V gene lost 4 bases and the J gene lost 6 bases, with 11 bases spanning the gap. The CDR3 loop is CASSPQRINEQFF. The CDR3 nucleotides are TGTGCCAGCAGCCCTCAGAGGATCAATGAGCAGTTCTTC.

The chain joins TRBV6-6 to TRBJ2-5; D gene unclear. V was trimmed by 6 bases and J by 5 bases, leaving 13 bases between them. The CDR3 extends over 13 amino acids. Looked up from germline, CDR1 is MNHNY and CDR2 is SVGAGI (reference sequence). CDR3 nucleotides: TGTGCCAGCAGGTCTGTGGGAATGGAGACCCAGTACTTC. It codes for CASRSVGMETQYF.

This clonotype was observed a handful of times. The V and J genes are TRBV10-3 and TRBJ1-5; D gene uncertain. V lost 2 bases to trimming and J lost 5 bases, with 7 bases between them. The CDR3 covers 13 residues. Germline loops: CDR1 ENHRY, CDR2 SYGVKD. The CDR3 nucleotides are TGTGCCATCAGTGAGGGGGAAGATCAGCCCCAGCATTTT. It specifies CAISEGEDQPQHF.

This chain connects TRBV15 to TRBJ1-5; 7 nucleotides agree with TRBD1. The length of the CDR3 is 17 residues. Germline V lookup: CDR1 LNHNV, CDR2 YYDKDF (reference sequence). V shed 0 bases, J shed 2 bases, and the junction held 7 bases outside the gene matches. CDR3 sequence: CATSRDLATGRNQPQHF. In DNA form, the CDR3 reads TGTGCCACCAGCAGAGATTTGGCGACAGGGCGCAATCAGCCCCAGCATTTT.

Notes on this clonotype: At one boundary the junction diverges from the germline segment, which might be a read error. The rearrangement joins TRBV7-7 to TRBJ1-2; D call uncertain. The CDR3 runs to 11 residues. In germline, CDR1 is SSHAT, CDR2 FNYEAQ (reference sequence). CDR3 DNA: TGTGCTAGCAGCTTCAACGGTGGCTACACCTTC. Translation gives CASSFNGGYTF.

This clonotype was found a few times. This rearrangement joins TRBV10-3 to TRBJ1-1, with D possibly being TRBD1 (6 bases). V gave up 7 bases and J gave up 6 bases, with 15 bases separating them. The CDR3 has 13 residues. The germline CDR1 and CDR2 sequences are ENHRY and SYGVKD. Here the CDR3 reads CAITGGRGPEAFF. In DNA form, the CDR3 reads TGTGCCATCACAGGAGGCAGGGGCCCTGAAGCTTTCTTT.

A few counts support this clonotype. DNA for the CDR3: TGTGCCAGCAGCTCCGCCCTCAAAGAGACCCAGTACTTC. This codes for CASSSALKETQYF. The gene calls are TRBV9 and TRBJ2-5; D is unclear. CDR1 is SGDLS and CDR2 is YYNGEE in the germline V gene. Trimming removed 4 bases from V and 3 bases from J, with 10 bases in between. The CDR3 extends over 13 amino acids.

This clonotype has at least ten counts. CDR3 sequence: CVSSTDTQYF. DNA for the CDR3: TGTGTCTCTAGCACAGATACGCAGTATTTT. V gene TRBV7-2 combines with J gene TRBJ2-3; D unclear. The CDR3 spans 10 residues. In germline, CDR1 is SGHTA, CDR2 FQGNSA.

This clonotype was counted only a few times. This sequence joins TRBV5-1 and TRBJ2-5, with TRBD2 identical over 8 bases. The ends lost 0 bases at V and 0 bases at J; junction bases unmatched: 7. The germline V gene has CDR1 SGHRS and CDR2 YFSETQ. This CDR3 contains 17 residues. Here the CDR3 DNA reads TGCGCCAGCAGCTTGGGGCCTCGGGGGGGAAACCAAGAGACCCAGTACTTC. Amino acid sequence: CASSLGPRGGNQETQYF.

This clonotype turned up a few times. This chain links TRBV15 with TRBJ2-5; no reliable D call. CDR3 length equals 15 residues. V lost 3 bases and J 3 bases, leaving 14 bases between the germline ends. Germline V gene lookup returns CDR1 LNHNV and CDR2 YYDKDF (reference sequence). CDR3 protein: CATSSFRDNEETQYF. The CDR3 DNA follows: TGTGCCACCAGCAGCTTTAGAGACAACGAAGAGACCCAGTACTTC.

In regard to this clonotype: Mismatch with germline at one junction end may stem from a read error. The V and J genes are TRBV12-5 and TRBJ2-7, with unresolved D. Germline values: CDR1 LGHNT, CDR2 FRNRAP. The CDR3 covers 14 residues. This chain's CDR3 is CASGWSTFPYEQYF. The DNA for the CDR3 is TGTGCTAGTGGTTGGTCGACCTTCCCCTACGAGCAGTATTTC.

As for this clonotype: This likely comes from a read error, as the CDR3 has no conserved phenylalanine or tryptophan at its end. The chain recombines TRBV5-1 with TRBJ2-5; D not certain. Deletions cut 0 bases from V and 3 bases from J, with 12 bases between. The CDR3 spans 15 residues. Germline lookup yields CDR1 SGHRS and CDR2 YFSETQ. Here the CDR3 DNA reads TGCGCCAGCAGCTTGGCCGGGTCTCTGAAAGAGACCCAGTACGTC. It codes for CASSLAGSLKETQYV.